This T cell receptor beta chain was sequenced during a study of beta chain features in type 1 diabetes. The study reverse transcribed the entire isolated RNA, so it sequenced expressed TCRB transcripts. Sequenced by immunoSEQ multiplex PCR; TCRdb stores in-frame clones only, minus some. The sample includes over 350,000 clones, approximately 15% of them seen just once. This sequence was found in a woman aged 18 to 35 in good health. The specimen sequenced was naive CD4+ T cells from blood.

The CDR3 coding sequence is TGTGCCAGCCTGAGCTACGAGACCCAGTACTTC. The encoded protein is CASLSYETQYF. This rearrangement joins TRBV28 to TRBJ2-5; unclear D gene. Trimming stripped 8 bases from V and 5 bases from J, with 9 bases between. The CDR3 runs to 11 residues. Germline CDR1 is MDHEN and CDR2 is SYDVKM.